The T cell receptor (beta chain) under discussion was sequenced for a study of beta chain features in type 1 diabetes. At the level of the study: The patient and healthy donor groups were comparable for age, gender and cell yields. Across the samples, more than 85 million sorted cells were examined in total. Study results and caveats: The study notes PCR might favor shorter templates equally in patients and controls. There was a moderate but significant shortening of TCRB CDR3s in all four CD4+ subsets of Type 1 diabetes patients. Patients' naive, central memory and regulatory TCRB repertoires appeared more alike than those of healthy donors.

This CDR3 contains 17 residues. Germline V gene sequence: CDR1 SGHNT, CDR2 YENEEA. With 4 bases clipped from V and 4 bases from J, the junction kept 11 bases outside the gene matches. As concerns this clone: Its antigen is not known.

Isolated RNA was reverse transcribed in full, so expressed TCRB transcripts were sequenced. Clones were read by immunoSEQ multiplex PCR, and TCRdb kept only the in-frame ones, dropping some. The data show under 300,000 clones, with 9.5% to 13% seen just once and around 0.015% held by the top ten. The clonotype originates from a man younger than 40 with type 1 diabetes. Sequenced input: naive CD4+ T cells from blood. The chain couples TRBV11-3 to TRBJ2-1; TRBD2 matches 9 bases. The CDR3 sequence is CASSYQPGLATYNEQFF. The CDR3 DNA reads TGTGCCAGCAGCTACCAACCGGGACTAGCTACTTACAATGAGCAGTTCTTC.